These 14 T cell receptor beta chains were all obtained from the same sample, sequenced in a study of T-cell reconstitution after alpha-beta-depleted transplantation in children. For TCRbeta, the library was prepared with unique molecular identifiers. Via MiXCR, TCRdb re-called the PCR reads, giving one row per CDR3 protein. The table shows some 840,000 distinct CDR3 sequences, with around 15% occurring only once. The material sequenced was PBMCs, mostly from graft donor cells, taken 360 days after TCRalphabeta/CD19-depleted stem cell transplant. The receptors here all came from a male patient aged 5 to 17 who had a stem cell transplant for acute lymphoblastic leukemia, so the T cells may come from the graft donor.

This clonotype was seen more than once but under ten times. V gene TRBV29-1 combines with J gene TRBJ1-6, with 10 bases identical to TRBD1. From germline, CDR1 is SQVTM and CDR2 ANQGSEA. The ends lost 4 bases at V and 5 bases at J; junction bases unmatched: 2. The CDR3 runs to 14 residues. The CDR3 here is CSVGQGAHNSPLHF. Here the CDR3 DNA reads TGCAGCGTTGGACAGGGGGCTCATAATTCACCCCTCCACTTT.

J is TRBJ2-7 and V is TRBV30, with unresolved D. The CDR3 length is 13 residues. Trimming shortened V by 2 bases and J by 2 bases, and 10 bases separated the two germline ends. CDR1 GTSNPN and CDR2 SVGIG come from the germline V gene (reference sequence). Written as DNA, the CDR3 is TGTGCCTGGAGTACGGACGGCGCCTACGAGCAGTACTTC. Translated: CAWSTDGAYEQYF.

The V and J genes are TRBV3-1 and TRBJ2-3; 10 bases map to TRBD2. This CDR3 spans 15 amino acids. With V trimmed by 2 bases and J by 5 bases, 4 bases remained unmatched. The germline V gene has CDR1 LGHDT and CDR2 YNNKEL (reference sequence). The CDR3 loop reads CASSQPGLARDTQYF. DNA of the CDR3: TGTGCCAGCAGCCAACCGGGACTAGCGCGAGATACGCAGTATTTT.

The J gene is TRBJ1-5, the V gene TRBV5-1; 8 positions agree with TRBD1. Losses at the gene ends were 4 bases for V and 5 bases for J; bases not matched to a gene: 5. Germline V lookup: CDR1 SGHRS, CDR2 YFSETQ. The CDR3 is made up of 14 amino acids. CDR3 sequence (DNA): TGCGCCAGCAGCCCCACGACAGGGGATCAGCCCCAGCATTTT. It codes for CASSPTTGDQPQHF.

This chain connects TRBV6-2 or TRBV6-3 to TRBJ2-5; D perhaps matches TRBD2 (7 bases). The CDR3 length is 14 residues. Trimming stripped 6 bases from V and 4 bases from J, with 15 bases between. Germline V lookup: CDR1 MNHEY, CDR2 SVGEGT. DNA of the CDR3: TGTGCCAGCAGCAAGATAGGGGGGGCAGAGACCCAGTACTTC. It translates to CASSKIGGAETQYF.

V usage is TRBV7-6 and J usage is TRBJ2-2, with 10 bases identical to TRBD2. Germline-derived CDR1 and CDR2 are SGHVS and FNYEAQ. Unmatched junction bases numbered 4, after V lost 4 bases and J lost 5 bases. This CDR3 contains 15 residues. This CDR3 is CASSSLAGVTGELFF. For the CDR3, the DNA is TGTGCCAGCAGCTCGCTAGCGGGAGTTACCGGGGAGCTGTTTTTT.

The chain uses TRBV29-1 and TRBJ2-5, with D perhaps matching TRBD1 (5 bases). The V end lost 3 bases, the J end lost 4 bases, and 9 bases lay between the germline ends. CDR3 length: 12 amino acids. The germline CDR1 and CDR2 sequences are SQVTM and ANQGSEA. For the CDR3, the DNA is TGCAGCGTTGAGGGCAGGGCAGAGACCCAGTACTTC. Its protein product is CSVEGRAETQYF.

This clonotype has more than one count but fewer than ten. J is TRBJ2-2 and V is TRBV5-1, with 8 bases matching TRBD2. V was pared by 5 bases and J by 2 bases, with 5 bases of the junction left unmatched. The CDR3 runs to 15 residues. Per germline, CDR1 SGHRS and CDR2 YFSETQ. The CDR3: CASRRAGDNTGELFF. In DNA, the CDR3 is TGCGCCAGCAGAAGAGCGGGGGACAACACCGGGGAGCTGTTTTTT.

This clonotype was seen a few times. CDR3 sequence (DNA): TGCGCCAGCAGCTTGGTTCCTAGCGGGAGTAAAGAGACCCAGTACTTC. Residues: CASSLVPSGSKETQYF. V and J are TRBV5-1 and TRBJ2-5; 10 bases align to TRBD2. The CDR3 consists of 16 residues. Germline CDR1 is SGHRS and CDR2 is YFSETQ. Trimming removed 0 bases from V and 3 bases from J; junction bases left unmatched: 5.

This clonotype was picked up a small number of times. The CDR3 is CSVGRAGGRYEQYF. CDR3 nucleotide sequence: TGCAGCGTTGGGAGGGCGGGAGGCCGCTACGAGCAGTACTTC. This sequence joins TRBV29-1 and TRBJ2-7, with TRBD2 matching over 8 bases. The CDR3 is 14 residues long. Trimming took 4 bases from V and 3 from J; bases not matched to a gene: 8. CDR1 and CDR2 (germline): SQVTM, ANQGSEA.

The J gene is TRBJ2-5, the V gene TRBV6-1, with 10 bases aligning to TRBD2. The V segment lost 6 bases and the J segment 1 base; nucleotides outside the gene matches: 5. Germline lookup yields CDR1 MNHNS and CDR2 SASEGT. The CDR3 has 15 amino acids. CDR3 region: CASSFSGRGQETQYF. The DNA for the CDR3 is TGTGCCAGCAGCTTCAGCGGGAGGGGCCAAGAGACCCAGTACTTC.

This clonotype has only a few counts. V and J are TRBV27 and TRBJ2-7; D might be TRBD1 (5 bases). Trimming pared 5 bases from V and 3 bases from J, leaving 11 bases between. Germline V CDR1 and CDR2: MNHEY, SMNVEV (reference sequence). The CDR3 extends over 13 amino acids. As DNA, the CDR3 is TGTGCCAGCAGTCCCTTTACAGGCTACGAGCAGTACTTC. It codes for CASSPFTGYEQYF.

This clonotype was detected only a few times. The chain has TRBV5-1 and TRBJ1-1, with TRBD1 identical over 7 bases. The germline V gene encodes CDR1 SGHRS and CDR2 YFSETQ. V lost 4 bases, J lost 1 base, and 7 bases stayed unmatched. The CDR3 contains 15 residues. Here the CDR3 DNA reads TGCGCCAGCAGCGGCCGACAGGGAGGGAACACTGAAGCTTTCTTT. Protein sequence: CASSGRQGGNTEAFF.

This clonotype was observed a few times. The chain links TRBV12-3 or TRBV12-4 to TRBJ2-7; 9 bases are a match to TRBD2. Losses at the gene ends were 1 base for V and 4 bases for J; bases not matched to a gene: 11. CDR3 size: 17 residues. The DNA for the CDR3 is TGTGCCAGCAGTTTAGATGTTTTGCGGGAGGGCCGTTACGAGCAGTACTTC. It encodes CASSLDVLREGRYEQYF.